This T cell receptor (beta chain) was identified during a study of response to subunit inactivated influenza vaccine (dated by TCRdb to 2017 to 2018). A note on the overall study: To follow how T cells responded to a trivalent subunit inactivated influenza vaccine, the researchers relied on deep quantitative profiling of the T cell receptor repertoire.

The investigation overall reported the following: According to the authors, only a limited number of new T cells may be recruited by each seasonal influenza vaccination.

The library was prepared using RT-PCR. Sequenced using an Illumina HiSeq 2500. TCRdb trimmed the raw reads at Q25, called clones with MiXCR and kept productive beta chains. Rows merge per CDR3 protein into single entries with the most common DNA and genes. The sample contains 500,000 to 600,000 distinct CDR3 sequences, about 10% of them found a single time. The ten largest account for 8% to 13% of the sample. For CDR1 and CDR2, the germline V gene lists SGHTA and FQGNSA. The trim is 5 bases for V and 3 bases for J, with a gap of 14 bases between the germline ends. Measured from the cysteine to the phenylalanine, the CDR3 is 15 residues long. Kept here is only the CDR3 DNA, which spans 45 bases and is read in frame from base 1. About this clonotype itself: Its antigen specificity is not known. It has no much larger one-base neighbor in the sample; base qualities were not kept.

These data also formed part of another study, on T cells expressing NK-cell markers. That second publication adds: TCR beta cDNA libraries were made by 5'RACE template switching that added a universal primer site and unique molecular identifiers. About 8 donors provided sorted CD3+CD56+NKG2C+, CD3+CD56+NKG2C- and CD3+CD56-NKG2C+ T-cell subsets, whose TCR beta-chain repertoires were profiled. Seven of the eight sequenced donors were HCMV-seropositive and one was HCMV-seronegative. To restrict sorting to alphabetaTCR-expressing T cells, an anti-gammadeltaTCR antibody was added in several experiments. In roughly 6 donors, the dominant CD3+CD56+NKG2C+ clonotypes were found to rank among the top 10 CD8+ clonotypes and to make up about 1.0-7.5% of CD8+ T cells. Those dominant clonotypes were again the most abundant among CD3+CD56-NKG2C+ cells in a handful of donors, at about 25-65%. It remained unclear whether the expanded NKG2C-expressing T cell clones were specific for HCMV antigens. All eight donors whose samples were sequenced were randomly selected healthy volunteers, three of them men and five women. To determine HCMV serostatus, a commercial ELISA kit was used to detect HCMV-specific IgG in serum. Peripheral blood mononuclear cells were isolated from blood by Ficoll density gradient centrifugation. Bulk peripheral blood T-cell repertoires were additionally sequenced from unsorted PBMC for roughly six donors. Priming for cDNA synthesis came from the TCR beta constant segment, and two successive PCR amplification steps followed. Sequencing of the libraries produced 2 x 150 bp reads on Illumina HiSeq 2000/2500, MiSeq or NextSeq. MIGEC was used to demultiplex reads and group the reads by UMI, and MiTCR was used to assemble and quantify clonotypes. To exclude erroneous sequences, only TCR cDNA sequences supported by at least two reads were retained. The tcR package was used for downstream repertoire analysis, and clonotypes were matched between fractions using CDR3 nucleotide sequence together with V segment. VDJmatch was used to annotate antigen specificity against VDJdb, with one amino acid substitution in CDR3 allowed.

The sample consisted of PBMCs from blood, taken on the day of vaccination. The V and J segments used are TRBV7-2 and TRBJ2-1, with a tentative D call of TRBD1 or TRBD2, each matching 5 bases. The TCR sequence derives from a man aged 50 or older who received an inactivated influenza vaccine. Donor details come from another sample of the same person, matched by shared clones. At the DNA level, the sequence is TGTGCCAGCAGCAGGGACCTAGGACGCTACAATGAGCAGTTCTTC. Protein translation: CASSRDLGRYNEQFF.